Listed here are 17 T cell receptor beta chains from one sample, sequenced in a study of blood T cells in healthy people across ages. A second roughly 7 to 11 cycle PCR used barcoded and J-beta primers. TCRdb recomputed calls from the 5' RACE reads with MiXCR, one row per CDR3 protein. There are 920,000 or so distinct CDR3 sequences in the sample; over 35% occur only once, and 15% to 20% lies in the top ten. The sequenced sample was blood. These receptors all stem from a woman aged 60 to 75 in good health.

In its sample, this clonotype was seen a few times. The chain is built from TRBV12-3 or TRBV12-4 and TRBJ1-5; 8 bases agree with TRBD1. The trim removed 5 bases at V and 2 bases at J, leaving 17 bases unmatched. This CDR3 is built from 19 residues. CDR3 nucleotides: TGTGCCAGCAGTCCCGTAGGTGGGGTCGGACAGGGAGGCAATCAGCCCCAGCATTTT. Translation: CASSPVGGVGQGGNQPQHF.

The rearrangement joins TRBV19 to TRBJ2-1; no clear D. The CDR3 is 16 amino acids. The V and J ends lost 7 bases and 0 bases respectively, with 16 bases between them. Germline CDR1 and CDR2: LNHDA and SQIVND (reference sequence). The CDR3 reads CASKFRAVSSYNEQFF. CDR3 sequence (DNA): TGTGCCAGTAAGTTCCGTGCGGTCAGCTCCTACAATGAGCAGTTCTTC.

In this sample, this clonotype turned up many times. The chain carries TRBV20-1 and TRBJ2-5; 12 bases line up with TRBD2. The CDR3 is 15 amino acids. V was clipped by 2 bases and J by 2 bases; unmatched bases: 3. The germline CDR1 and CDR2 sequences are DFQATT and SNEGSKA (reference sequence). The CDR3 sequence: CSARKLAGGQETQYF. The DNA for the CDR3 is TGCAGTGCTAGAAAACTAGCGGGAGGACAAGAGACCCAGTACTTC.

This clonotype was seen only a few times. V is TRBV7-2 and J is TRBJ1-1; D not resolved. There are 16 residues in the CDR3. The germline V gene has CDR1 SGHTA and CDR2 FQGNSA. Trimming pared 5 bases from V and 1 base from J, leaving 17 bases between. CDR3 in amino acids: CASSPSFARANTEAFF. The CDR3 bases are TGTGCCAGCAGCCCCTCCTTTGCGAGGGCGAACACTGAAGCTTTCTTT. Full variable domain (rest looked up from reference TRBV7-2 and TRBJ1-1): GAGVSQSPSNKVTEKGKDVELRCDPISGHTALYWYRQSLGQGLEFLIYFQGNSAPDKSGLPSDRFSAERTGGSVSTLTIQRTQQEDSAVYLCASSPSFARANTEAFFGQGTRLTVV.

This chain uses TRBV20-1 with TRBJ2-5; D is ambiguous. This CDR3 is built from 12 residues. Germline V gene lookup returns CDR1 DFQATT and CDR2 SNEGSKA (reference sequence). V was shortened by 3 bases and J by 0 bases, with 5 bases between the two germline ends. CDR3 protein: CSARLHQETQYF. The CDR3 coding sequence is TGCAGTGCTAGGTTACACCAAGAGACCCAGTACTTC.

The rearrangement uses TRBV19 and TRBJ2-1, with 8 nucleotides matching TRBD2. The length of the CDR3 is 17 residues. V shed 3 bases, J shed 5 bases, and the junction held 12 bases outside the gene matches. Germline V CDR1 and CDR2: LNHDA, SQIVND (reference sequence). The CDR3 loop is CASSISSFSGANNEQFF. The CDR3 coding sequence is TGTGCCAGTAGTATCTCTTCTTTTAGCGGGGCAAACAATGAGCAGTTCTTC.

This chain uses TRBV9 with TRBJ2-3; either TRBD1 or TRBD2 may fit D (6 bases each). There are 15 residues in the CDR3. Trimming stripped 1 base from V and 0 bases from J, with 9 bases between. Germline V gene lookup returns CDR1 SGDLS and CDR2 YYNGEE. The DNA of the CDR3 is TGTGCCAGCAGCGTAATAGGGGGGAGCACAGATACGCAGTATTTT. This translates into CASSVIGGSTDTQYF.

For this clonotype: Germline and junction disagree at one end, which may indicate a read error. The V call is TRBV24-1, the J call TRBJ2-1, with a tentative D call TRBD2 (6 bases). CDR1 KGHDR and CDR2 SFDVKD come from the germline V gene. The CDR3 consists of 18 residues. The CDR3 DNA sequence: TGTGCCATCAGTGAGGGATCTTGGCGGGAAAGCTCCTACAATGAGCAGTTCTTC. Its protein is CAISEGSWRESSYNEQFF.

The CDR3 sequence: CASRMTGTNIQYF. The DNA of the CDR3 is TGTGCCAGCAGGATGACAGGGACGAACATTCAGTACTTC. The chain is built from TRBV6-1 and TRBJ2-7; 7 bases fit TRBD1. The J call could be wrong; TRBJ2-4 is a better fit for the DNA end. The V gene's germline CDR1 is MNHNS and CDR2 SASEGT. The CDR3 extends over 13 amino acids.

This rearrangement joins TRBV27 to TRBJ1-2; 10 bases line up with TRBD1. V gave up 7 bases and J gave up 7 bases; unmatched junction bases: 12. CDR3 length equals 15 residues. CDR1 is MNHEY and CDR2 is SMNVEV in the germline V gene (reference sequence). CDR3 protein: CASMGRDRGTVGYTF. The CDR3, as DNA: TGTGCCAGCATGGGGCGGGACAGGGGTACGGTTGGCTACACCTTC.

This clonotype has only one observation. This rearrangement joins TRBV5-6 to TRBJ2-7; TRBD2 matches at 9 bases. After removal of 2 bases from V and 3 bases from J, the junction contained 6 bases not matched to a gene. The length of the CDR3 is 15 residues. Germline CDR1 reads SGHDT; CDR2 reads YYEEEE. The CDR3 nucleotides read TGTGCCAGCAGCTTCCTGACTAGCGGAGTCTACGAGCAGTACTTC. Amino acid sequence: CASSFLTSGVYEQYF.

The chain employs TRBV30 and TRBJ2-3; D not resolved. The V gene lost 2 bases and the J gene lost 5 bases, with 14 bases spanning the gap. The CDR3 runs to 14 residues. The V gene's germline CDR1 is GTSNPN and CDR2 SVGIG (reference sequence). CDR3 nucleotides: TGTGCCTGGAGTAGGGTAGTTGGGTTAGATACGCAGTATTTT. Encoded protein: CAWSRVVGLDTQYF.

V and J are TRBV7-2 and TRBJ2-5, with D possibly being TRBD1 (6 bases). The V end lost 1 base, the J end lost 11 bases, and 17 bases lay between the germline ends. The CDR3 totals 14 residues. Germline V gives CDR1 SGHTA, CDR2 FQGNSA. The CDR3 region has the DNA TGTGCCAGCAGCTTAGTGCAGGGAGAGGGGGAGCAGTACTTC. It specifies CASSLVQGEGEQYF.

This chain joins TRBV27 and TRBJ2-7, with D perhaps TRBD2 (5 bases). This CDR3 spans 15 amino acids. V was clipped by 5 bases and J by 4 bases, with 18 bases between them. The germline gives CDR1 MNHEY, CDR2 SMNVEV (reference sequence). CDR3 protein: CASSTLPGLIYEQYF. The DNA for the CDR3 is TGTGCCAGCAGTACCTTGCCCGGACTCATATACGAGCAGTACTTC.

As concerns this clonotype: The junction departs from germline at one end; a sequencing error may be responsible. The V gene is TRBV5-1, the J gene TRBJ2-5, with D tentatively TRBD1 or TRBD2 (5 bases each). The germline V gene has CDR1 SGHRS and CDR2 YFSETQ. The CDR3 contains 12 residues. As DNA, the CDR3 is TGCGCCAGCATCTTGGGGGTCGAGACCCAGTACTTC. It specifies CASILGVETQYF.

This clonotype was found a few times. The J gene is TRBJ2-1, the V gene TRBV20-1; 7 nucleotides agree with TRBD2. CDR3 length: 15 amino acids. J gave up 1 base and V 0 bases, and 3 bases lay outside the gene matches. Germline CDR1 and CDR2: DFQATT and SNEGSKA (reference sequence). The CDR3 nucleotides are TGCAGTGCTAGAGAGGCGGGAGTGTCCTACAATGAGCAGTTCTTC. Translating gives CSAREAGVSYNEQFF.

This clonotype was seen once. A much larger clone lies a single base off, so this may be a read error. V is TRBV5-1 and J is TRBJ2-1; the D is unclear. The CDR3 has 13 residues. Germline loops: CDR1 SGHRS, CDR2 YFSETQ. Trimming stripped 1 base from V and 13 bases from J, with 15 bases between. Written as DNA, the CDR3 is TGCGCCAGCAGCTTGAATGAGAAAAACATTCAGTTCTTC. Its protein is CASSLNEKNIQFF.